The entry that follows covers one T cell receptor (beta chain) sequence. What this receptor recognizes is not known. Just one base apart from a much larger clone, this may be a read error. Using a constant-region primer and ProtoScript II reverse transcriptase, TCRbeta-specific cDNA was reverse-transcribed from approximately 0.5 ug total RNA. The TCRbeta libraries were prepared through three rounds of nested multiplex PCR following a slightly modified ARM-PCR procedure. The first two PCR rounds used multiplex TRBV1-TRBV30 forward primers with a Cbeta reverse primer, each for approximately 9 cycles. Sample barcodes and Illumina adapters were added in a final 25-cycle PCR using Deep VentR polymerase. Before sequencing, amplicons of 200-500 bp were purified from gel using a QIAquick gel extraction kit. The TCRbeta amplicons were sequenced with 250-bp paired-end reads on an Illumina HiSeq 2500. The published analysis was carried out like this. To recover full CDR3 sequences, reads were quality-trimmed using Trimmomatic v0.33 and paired reads were then merged using FLASH v1.2.11. V, D and J germline segments were assigned to the rearranged TCRbeta sequences by MiGEC v1.2.1b. Clonotype statistics and Shannon-Wiener diversity indices were computed with VDJtools v1.0.0. Except for diversity analysis, only the 250 most abundant clonotypes of each sample were used in subsequent analyses to reduce sampling bias. The public reads were reprocessed in TCRdb via fastp at Q25 and MiXCR, keeping in-frame beta chains. Every distinct CDR3 protein forms one entry, paired with its most common genes and DNA. TCRdb, rather than the study authors, made the V and J calls. The sample data list 250,000 to 350,000 distinct CDR3 sequences, and 50% to 60% of these were observed just once. The ten largest clones represent 17% of the sample.

TRIzol reagent was used to extract blood RNA from unsorted whole blood, while the DNeasy Blood & Tissue kit provided the germline DNA. At the time of sampling, the patients had chronic HBV infection and had not received any treatment. Before surgery, about 4 milliliters of peripheral blood were collected into K2EDTA tubes. The source of the sample is a study of tumor-infiltrating lymphocytes in primary liver carcinoma (dated by TCRdb to 2016 to 2017). Turning to the overall study: Between November 2015 and March 2016, a few patients in China with histopathologically diagnosed primary liver carcinoma had their tumors surgically resected. Hepatocellular carcinoma (four) or combined HCC and intrahepatic cholangiocarcinoma (one) was present in the five patients, who were three men and two women aged 30 to 69 years. The tumors of the five patients were staged as T1-T3 N0M0, with maximum diameters ranging from roughly 4.2 to 11 cm. Each sample produced roughly 3.5 to 7.13 million productive TCRbeta reads, and read depth showed no significant difference between tissue types. For each liver tumor, the study sampled five regions along with adjacent normal tissue and blood, and applied TCRbeta repertoire sequencing, expression microarrays and whole-exome sequencing. A total of roughly 35 specimens from 5 patients went through TCRbeta repertoire sequencing, namely 25 tumor regions, 5 adjacent noncancerous liver tissues and 5 peripheral blood samples. Technical replicate repertoires showed high reproducibility, with mean shared-clone rates roughly 0.89 and correlation coefficients above 0.95. Results and caveats for the whole study, not just this receptor: With just a handful of patients in the study, the authors point out that the findings should be validated in a larger study. The top 250 clones accounted for a significantly greater share of the repertoire in tumors than in blood (p = 0.039). Because sequencing covered only the TCR beta chain and unpaired alpha chains were not captured, true repertoire diversity is likely underestimated. Because the samples were bulk and unsorted, CD4+ and CD8+ T cell repertoires could not be compared. Repertoire overlap was found to be higher between tumor regions (mean approximately 35%) than between tumor-adjacent (roughly 17%) or tumor-blood (about 14%) pairs, consistent with antigen-driven expansion.

Trimming costs V 4 bases and J 8 bases, and their ends lie 12 bases apart. As encoded in the germline V gene, CDR1 is SQVTM while CDR2 is ANQGSEA. Measured from the cysteine to the phenylalanine, the CDR3 is 12 residues long. Just CDR3 DNA is preserved here, 36 bases in frame from base 1. The sequence came from a woman between 25 and 40 years old with primary liver carcinoma and hepatitis B virus infection. The chain uses TRBV29-1 and TRBJ2-1; the D gene is possibly TRBD2, with 5 bases matching. Material for sequencing was peripheral blood. The CDR3 region: CSVGTLGDEQFF. In nucleotide form, the sequence is TGCAGCGTTGGAACGCTCGGGGATGAGCAGTTCTTC.